This passage covers 10 T cell receptor beta chains from one sample sequenced in a study of OX40 agonist ivuxolimab in advanced cancers. Clones were read by immunoSEQ multiplex PCR, and TCRdb kept only the in-frame ones, dropping some. The sample gives some 44,000 clones, more than 70% of which show up once; just over 20% is in the top ten. The specimen comprised CD4+ or CD8+ T cells sorted from blood, sampled in a trial of the OX40 agonist ivuxolimab. Source of these receptors: an adult with an advanced solid tumor such as melanoma, head and neck, liver or kidney cancer.

V is TRBV6-5 and J is TRBJ2-2, with D unresolved. This CDR3 spans 13 amino acids. The V gene lost 2 bases and the J gene lost 5 bases, with 6 bases spanning the gap. CDR1 and CDR2 (germline): MNHEY, SVGAGI. CDR3 DNA sequence: TGTGCCAGCAGTTACGGGGAAACCGGGGAGCTGTTTTTT. The encoded protein is CASSYGETGELFF.

The chain links TRBV28 to TRBJ2-3, with 12 bases fitting TRBD1. With V trimmed by 6 bases and J by 3 bases, 7 bases remained unmatched. Germline CDR1 MDHEN, CDR2 SYDVKM. The CDR3 spans 16 residues. In DNA form, the CDR3 reads TGTGCCAGCAGAACCGGGACAGGGGGCGTAACAGATACGCAGTATTTT. Translation gives CASRTGTGGVTDTQYF.

The rearrangement uses TRBV9 and TRBJ1-1; possible D gene TRBD1, 6 bases. Trimming stripped 4 bases from V and 4 bases from J, with 14 bases between. CDR1 and CDR2 (germline): SGDLS, YYNGEE. The CDR3 is 14 amino acids. CDR3 protein: CASSPQGSGTEAFF. In DNA form, the CDR3 reads TGTGCCAGCAGCCCACAGGGTAGCGGCACTGAAGCTTTCTTT.

This clone was picked up one time. This chain links TRBV7-6 with TRBJ1-4, with D perhaps matching TRBD1 (5 bases). V lost 1 base, J lost 6 bases, and 15 bases lay in between. The germline V gene has CDR1 SGHVS and CDR2 FNYEAQ. This CDR3 comprises 16 residues. The CDR3 protein is CASSLENSGSYEKLFF. CDR3 DNA sequence: TGTGCCAGCAGCTTAGAAAATTCAGGGTCGTATGAAAAACTGTTTTTT.

Concerning this clone: A much more abundant neighbour one base away suggests this may be a read error. The chain employs TRBV13 and TRBJ1-5; D not resolved. Per germline, CDR1 PRHDT and CDR2 FYEKMQ (reference sequence). CDR3 length equals 13 residues. The CDR3 DNA reads as TGCGCCAGCAGCCAAGAAAGCGATCAGCCCCAGCATTTT. It is translated as CASSQESDQPQHF. The entire variable domain, with the rest obtained from reference TRBV13 and TRBJ1-5, is as follows: AAGVIQSPRHLIKEKRETATLKCYPIPRHDTVYWYQQGPGQDPQFLISFYEKMQSDKGSIPDRFSAQQFSDYHSELNMSSLELGDSALYFCASSQESDQPQHFGDGTRLSIL.

The chain employs TRBV11-2 and TRBJ1-2; 7 bases fit TRBD1. The germline V gene has CDR1 SGHAT and CDR2 FQNNGV. Unmatched junction bases numbered 10, after V lost 5 bases and J lost 4 bases. The CDR3 totals 15 residues. In DNA, the CDR3 is TGTGCCAGCAGCACCGGGGGGGGGACAGCCTATGGCTACACCTTC. It codes for CASSTGGGTAYGYTF.

There are a few counts of this clone. The CDR3 nucleotides are TGTGCCAGCAGCTTGCAGGGTCTGGAAGAAAAACTGTTTTTT. This translates into CASSLQGLEEKLFF. The chain uses TRBV7-9 and TRBJ1-4, with TRBD1 as a possible D gene (5 bases). V was pared by 3 bases and J by 8 bases, with 13 bases between. The CDR3 spans 14 residues. CDR1 is SEHNR, CDR2 FQNEAQ, per germline (reference sequence). The whole variable domain, filled in from reference TRBV7-9 and TRBJ1-4, reads DTGVSQNPRHKITKRGQNVTFRCDPISEHNRLYWYRQTLGQGPEFLTYFQNEAQLEKSRLLSDRFSAERPKGSFSTLEIQRTEQGDSAMYLCASSLQGLEEKLFFGSGTQLSVL.

V is TRBV28 and J is TRBJ1-6; D unresolved. V dropped 3 bases and J dropped 0 bases, with 12 bases sitting between them. The CDR3 runs to 17 residues. Germline V gives CDR1 MDHEN, CDR2 SYDVKM. The CDR3 DNA follows: TGTGCCAGCAGTTTCCCGGACGGAACCTCCTATAATTCACCCCTCCACTTT. It encodes CASSFPDGTSYNSPLHF. Filled out from reference TRBV28 and TRBJ1-6, the complete variable domain reads DVKVTQSSRYLVKRTGEKVFLECVQDMDHENMFWYRQDPGLGLRLIYFSYDVKMKEKGDIPEGYSVSREKKERFSLILESASTNQTSMYLCASSFPDGTSYNSPLHFGNGTRLTVT.

The chain combines TRBV19 with TRBJ1-2; tentatively, D is TRBD1 (6 bases). Germline CDR1 and CDR2: LNHDA and SQIVND (reference sequence). The V end was cut by 5 bases, the J end by 4 bases, with 17 bases between. The CDR3 is 15 residues long. This CDR3 is CASSYGSADSYGYTF. For the CDR3, the DNA is TGTGCCAGTAGTTACGGGTCGGCGGACAGCTATGGCTACACCTTC.

The chain recombines TRBV27 with TRBJ1-2; TRBD1 matches at 10 bases. The V gene end was trimmed by 6 bases and the J gene end by 4 bases; junction bases not matched to a gene: 17. CDR3 size: 18 residues. Germline assignment: CDR1 MNHEY and CDR2 SMNVEV (reference sequence). The CDR3 nucleotides read TGTGCCAGCAGCCCAGGGGTTTCCCGGGACAGGGGAGGCTATGGCTACACCTTC. It is translated as CASSPGVSRDRGGYGYTF.